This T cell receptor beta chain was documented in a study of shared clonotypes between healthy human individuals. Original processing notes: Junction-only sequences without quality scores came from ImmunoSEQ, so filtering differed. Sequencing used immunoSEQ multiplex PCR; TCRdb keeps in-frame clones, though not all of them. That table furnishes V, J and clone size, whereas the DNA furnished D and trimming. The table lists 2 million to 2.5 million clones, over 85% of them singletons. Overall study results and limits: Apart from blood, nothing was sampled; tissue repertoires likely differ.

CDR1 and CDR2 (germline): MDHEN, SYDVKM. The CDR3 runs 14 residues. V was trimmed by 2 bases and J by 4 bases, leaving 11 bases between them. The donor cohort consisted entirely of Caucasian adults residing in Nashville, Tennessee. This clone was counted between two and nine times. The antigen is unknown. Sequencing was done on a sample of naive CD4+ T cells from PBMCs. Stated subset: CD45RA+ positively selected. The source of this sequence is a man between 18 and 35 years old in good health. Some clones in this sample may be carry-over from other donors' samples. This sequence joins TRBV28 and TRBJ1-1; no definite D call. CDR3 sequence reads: CASSLTQPRTEAFF. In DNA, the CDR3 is TGTGCCAGCAGTTTAACTCAACCCCGCACTGAAGCTTTCTTT.